Sequencing of this T cell receptor beta chain was carried out in a study of T cell responses to AZD1222 COVID-19 vaccine. Study observations and caveats: Donors in the cohort were predominantly white British and more often female, and clonal diversity was possibly underestimated.

Repertoires were generated with immunoSEQ multiplex PCR, while TCRdb's copy carries only in-frame clones and drops some. The sample carries tens of thousands of clones, 80% recorded once. With 3 bases removed from V and 7 bases from J, the gap between germline ends came to 10 bases. The CDR3 runs 13 residues. This clone was observed a few times. The antigen remains undetermined. The sample was peripheral blood, taken on day 0 of AZD1222 vaccination. This clonotype originated in an adult in good health. The chain recombines TRBV12-3 or TRBV12-4 with TRBJ1-5; D remains unclear. The CDR3 protein is CASSFQLGQPQHF. CDR3 coding DNA: TGTGCCAGCAGTTTTCAGTTGGGGCAGCCCCAGCATTTT.